Below, one T cell receptor beta chain is given with its context. Germline CDR1 SQVTM, CDR2 ANQGSEA. The CDR3 runs 13 residues. J lost 1 base, V lost 6 bases, and 3 bases had no gene match. Reverse transcription of about 0.45 to 1 ug RNA was performed with random hexamers. TCRdb re-called the immunoSEQ multiplex PCR reads through MiXCR, storing one row per CDR3 protein. The table shows approximately 180,000 distinct CDR3 sequences, with about 93% occurring only once. This entry comes from a study of CD8 T cells in Susac syndrome. The genes are TRBV29-1 and TRBJ1-2; 9 bases align to TRBD1. The sample taken for sequencing was CD4+ T cells from PBMCs. This clonotype was obtained from a human donor with Susac syndrome. CDR3 in DNA: TGCAGCGTCAGACAGGGGGGTAACTATGGCTACACCTTC. Protein product: CSVRQGGNYGYTF.